The present T cell receptor (beta chain) was sequenced within a study of immune evolution from preneoplasia to lung adenocarcinoma. V shed 5 bases and J 4 bases; nucleotides not matched to a gene: 10. This CDR3 comprises 15 residues. CDR1 and CDR2 from the germline V gene are SGHNT and YYREEE (reference sequence). Generated by immunoSEQ multiplex PCR, the TCRdb table keeps only in-frame clones and is missing some. The sample has some 5,100 clones; around 81% are singletons. The specimen was FFPE minimally invasive lung adenocarcinoma tissue. This sequence was found in a person aged 55-79 years with lung adenocarcinoma. The chain couples TRBV5-4 to TRBJ2-5; 8 bases match TRBD1. The CDR3: CASRPTGDWRETQYF. The CDR3 DNA reads as TGTGCCAGCAGGCCGACAGGGGACTGGCGAGAGACCCAGTACTTC.